This T cell receptor beta chain was identified in a study of shared clonotypes between healthy human individuals. After removal of 5 bases from V and 7 bases from J, the junction contained 7 bases not matched to a gene. In germline, CDR1 is SEHNR, CDR2 FQNEAQ (reference sequence). This CDR3 contains 14 residues. As concerns this clone: Distinct nucleotide sequences in the sample also encode this CDR3.

Sequenced by immunoSEQ multiplex PCR; TCRdb stores in-frame clones only, minus some. The table shows hundreds of thousands of clones, with about 73% occurring only once. The sequencing sample was made of memory CD4+ T cells sorted from blood. Subset given: CD45RA-negative fraction. This chain links TRBV7-9 with TRBJ2-7; TRBD2 agrees at 11 bases. This receptor was identified in a man aged 25-40 years in good health. CDR3 DNA sequence: TGTGCCAGCAGCCCGACCCGACTAGCGGGGGAGCAGTACTTC. It specifies CASSPTRLAGEQYF.